This is a list of T cell receptor beta chains from one sample in a study of beta chain features in type 1 diabetes. TCRdb keeps only in-frame clones here, not all; method: immunoSEQ multiplex PCR. Of roughly 450,000 clones listed, 11% are singletons. The specimen was naive CD4+ T cells from blood. These receptors came from a woman between 18 and 29 years old in good health. The CDR3 runs from the conserved cysteine through the conserved F or W. Fields, in order: CDR3 length, V gene, clone size, J gene, D gene, CDR3 protein. D genes are given only for firm matches. Clone size appears in some rows only: once, few, many, or a class for an expanded clone.

length: 16
V: TRBV23-1
size: few
J: TRBJ1-1
D: TRBD1
CDR3: CASSQDPGQGSTEAFF

length: 16
V: TRBV7-2
size: .
J: TRBJ1-2
D: .
CDR3: CASSLRPSTTNYGYTF

length: 13
V: TRBV14
size: few
J: TRBJ1-5
D: .
CDR3: CASSQLVSQPQHF

length: 12
V: TRBV7-2
size: few
J: TRBJ2-5
D: .
CDR3: CASSRNKGAQYF

length: 13
V: TRBV15
size: .
J: TRBJ2-5
D: .
CDR3: CATSRLQQETQYF

length: 14
V: TRBV15
size: .
J: TRBJ1-2
D: TRBD1
CDR3: CATSPGGTGGGYTF

length: 15
V: TRBV29-1
size: .
J: TRBJ2-1
D: .
CDR3: CALGGPKERPNEQFF

length: 15
V: TRBV30
size: .
J: TRBJ1-4
D: TRBD1
CDR3: CAWSAYRGFSEKLFF

length: 9
V: TRBV7-2
size: few
J: TRBJ1-1
D: .
CDR3: CASSLGLSF

length: 14
V: TRBV15
size: few
J: TRBJ2-3
D: TRBD1
CDR3: CATSWGDRADTQYF

length: 13
V: TRBV9
size: .
J: TRBJ2-3
D: TRBD2
CDR3: CASSVTSADTQYF

length: 17
V: TRBV12-5
size: .
J: TRBJ2-7
D: .
CDR3: CASGLVLVGAISYEQYF

length: 14
V: TRBV7-2
size: .
J: TRBJ2-2
D: .
CDR3: CASSLLQGPRELFF

length: 16
V: TRBV4-2
size: few
J: TRBJ2-6
D: .
CDR3: CASSQVKGAGANVLTF

length: 13
V: TRBV10-3
size: .
J: TRBJ1-1
D: .
CDR3: CAISESKDTEAFF

length: 14
V: TRBV19
size: few
J: TRBJ2-7
D: .
CDR3: CASSISSRFYEQYF

length: 12
V: TRBV5-1
size: .
J: TRBJ2-7
D: .
CDR3: CASSLDRAEQYF

length: 15
V: TRBV9
size: few
J: TRBJ2-1
D: .
CDR3: CASSSSGTDYNEQFF

length: 14
V: TRBV11-3
size: .
J: TRBJ2-5
D: .
CDR3: CASSEMRGQETQYF

length: 11
V: TRBV5-6
size: .
J: TRBJ2-3
D: .
CDR3: CASSFRNTQYF

length: 14
V: TRBV28
size: few
J: TRBJ1-5
D: .
CDR3: CASSLTQGNQPQHF

length: 15
V: TRBV7-2
size: few
J: TRBJ2-1
D: .
CDR3: CASSLGAIQIMEQFF

length: 17
V: TRBV5-4
size: .
J: TRBJ1-6
D: TRBD1
CDR3: CASSPGTGASYNSPLHF

length: 11
V: TRBV2
size: few
J: TRBJ2-1
D: .
CDR3: CASLDYNEQFF

length: 14
V: TRBV4-1
size: few
J: TRBJ2-1
D: .
CDR3: CASSQEAGYNEQFF

length: 18
V: TRBV4-3
size: few
J: TRBJ1-4
D: .
CDR3: CASSQDSGVGRHGEKLFF

length: 15
V: TRBV27
size: .
J: TRBJ2-4
D: .
CDR3: CASSLSPGAKNIQYF

length: 17
V: TRBV5-4
size: .
J: TRBJ2-7
D: TRBD1
CDR3: CASSLESVGTGRYEQYF

length: 12
V: TRBV30
size: many
J: TRBJ2-7
D: .
CDR3: CACTSYSYEQYF

length: 13
V: TRBV28
size: few
J: TRBJ2-5
D: .
CDR3: CASSIGGQETQYF

length: 18
V: TRBV4-3
size: few
J: TRBJ2-1
D: TRBD1
CDR3: CASSQEVLRQGVYNEQFF

length: 15
V: TRBV10-2
size: few
J: TRBJ2-6
D: .
CDR3: CASSNRDTGANVLTF

length: 14
V: TRBV5-4
size: .
J: TRBJ2-3
D: .
CDR3: CASSFRTTRDTQYF